This is a list of T cell receptor beta chains from one sample in a study of metastatic and nonmetastatic thyroid tumors. With MiXCR, TCRdb reprocessed the PCR reads. The sample lists some 15,000 clones, about 21% occurring once. Input material: blood. These TCRs come from a female donor with papillary thyroid cancer or a benign thyroid nodule (not recorded which). Some clones in this sample may be carry-over from other donors' samples. The CDR3 runs from the conserved cysteine through the conserved F or W. The D gene is left open where the match is weak. Only part of the rows carry a size: once, few, many, or a class if the clone is expanded.

D gene	clone size	V gene	J gene	CDR3 DNA	CDR3 protein
TRBD1	once	TRBV20-1	TRBJ1-1	TGCAGTGCTAGAGATTGGGGACAGGGTCAAGCTTTCTTT	CSARDWGQGQAFF
TRBD2	many	TRBV7-2	TRBJ2-2	TGTGCCAGCAGCTTAGCGACTAGCGGGAGAGCAAACACCGGGGAGCTGTTTTTT	CASSLATSGRANTGELFF
TRBD1	medium-sized	TRBV20-1	TRBJ2-7	TGCAGTGCCGGGACAGGGGGCTCCTACGAGCAGTACTTC	CSAGTGGSYEQYF
-	medium-sized	TRBV11-2	TRBJ2-1	TGTGCCAGCAGCTTAGATCGGGGAAACAATGAGCAGTTCTTC	CASSLDRGNNEQFF
-	-	TRBV4-3	TRBJ2-7	TGCGCCAGCAGCCCCGACTGGACAGCCGGAAGCGACGAGCAGTACTTC	CASSPDWTAGSDEQYF
-	many	TRBV10-3	TRBJ2-3	TGTGCCATCCAGAACATAGATACGCAGTATTTT	CAIQNIDTQYF
-	-	TRBV7-9	TRBJ2-5	TGTGCCAGCAGTCCAGGCGGCGGTGAGGAGACCCAGTACTTC	CASSPGGGEETQYF
-	-	TRBV5-1	TRBJ2-5	TGCGCCAGCAGCCCCTGGACAGTGGACGGGCAAGAGACCCAGTACTTC	CASSPWTVDGQETQYF
-	few	TRBV13	TRBJ2-7	TGTGCCAGCAGCTTAGGAGTCGTCGGGAGTCGGTACGAGCAGTACTTC	CASSLGVVGSRYEQYF
TRBD1	-	TRBV11-2	TRBJ2-7	TGTGCCAGCAGCTTGGGTTTGACAGGGGTGTACGAGCAGTACTTC	CASSLGLTGVYEQYF
TRBD2	many	TRBV4-1	TRBJ2-2	TGCGCCAGCAGCCAATCGCTACTAGCGGTGAACACCGGGGAGCTGTTTTTT	CASSQSLLAVNTGELFF
-	many	TRBV3-1	TRBJ1-1	TGTGCCAGCAGCGCACGCGGGTTGAACACTGAAGCTTTCTTT	CASSARGLNTEAFF
-	many	TRBV9	TRBJ2-7	TGTGCCAGCAGCGTAGGTCCCAGCTACGAGCAGTACTTC	CASSVGPSYEQYF
-	medium-sized	TRBV6-1	TRBJ1-3	TGTGCCAGCACTCCAGGGAGTTCCGGAAACACCATATATTTT	CASTPGSSGNTIYF
-	many	TRBV29-1	TRBJ2-3	TGCAGCGGTGACATTAGCACAGATACGCAGTATTTT	CSGDISTDTQYF
TRBD2	medium-sized	TRBV12-3/TRBV12-4	TRBJ2-1	TGTGCCAGCAGTTTTAGTGGGACTAGCGGGAGAGAGCAGTTCTTC	CASSFSGTSGREQFF
TRBD2	many	TRBV4-1	TRBJ2-3	TGCGCCAGCACTCAAGGACTAGCGGGGCATAACTTGGGGTATTTT	CASTQGLAGHNLGYF
-	medium-sized	TRBV6-1	TRBJ1-4	TGTGCCAGCAGTGTGTGGACTAATGAAAAACTGTTTTTT	CASSVWTNEKLFF
TRBD2	many	TRBV5-1	TRBJ2-7	TGCGCCAGCAGCTTGGCCCGTACTAGCGGAAACTACGAGCAGTACTTC	CASSLARTSGNYEQYF
-	medium-sized	TRBV6-1	TRBJ2-1	TGTGCCAGCAGCCCAAGGGGCGGGTCCTACAATGAGCAGTTCTTC	CASSPRGGSYNEQFF
TRBD1	-	TRBV3-1	TRBJ2-7	TGTGCCAGCAGCCCGCTTGGGACAGGGAGATACGAGCAGTACTTC	CASSPLGTGRYEQYF
TRBD1	many	TRBV29-1	TRBJ1-1	TGCAGCGCAGGGGGCGCCTATGATGGCACTGAAGCTTTCTTT	CSAGGAYDGTEAFF
-	-	TRBV20-1	TRBJ1-2	TGCAGTGCGCGGGGGGGCTTCCCTGGCTACACCTTC	CSARGGFPGYTF
-	many	TRBV20-1	TRBJ2-3	TGCAGTGCTAGCGTTGGGAGTGGGGCAGATACGCAGTATTTT	CSASVGSGADTQYF
-	many	TRBV2	TRBJ2-5	TGTGCCAGCAGTGAATGGGGGGGGCTACAAGAGACCCAGTACTTC	CASSEWGGLQETQYF
TRBD2	many	TRBV4-1	TRBJ2-5	TGCGCCAGCAGCCAAGTCGGGCGCGGGAGGGCTGGAGAGACCCAGTACTTC	CASSQVGRGRAGETQYF
-	many	TRBV7-2	TRBJ1-5	TGTGCCAGCGGGCAAGGGAATCAGCCCCAGCATTTT	CASGQGNQPQHF
TRBD1	many	TRBV30	TRBJ1-1	TGTGCCTGGAGTGTGACAGGGACCGCGAACACTGAAGCTTTCTTT	CAWSVTGTANTEAFF
-	many	TRBV19	TRBJ2-3	TGTGCCAGTAGTAAATGGACAGCTCCCTTCACAGATACGCAGTATTTT	CASSKWTAPFTDTQYF
-	-	TRBV7-5	TRBJ1-6	-	CISVPEARALNEPLHF
-	medium-sized	TRBV6-1	TRBJ1-1	TGTGCCAGCAGGATGAACACTGAAGCTTTCTTT	CASRMNTEAFF
-	few	TRBV6-6	TRBJ2-7	TGTGCCAGCAGTTACTCGAAAATCCCCTACGAGCAGTACTTC	CASSYSKIPYEQYF
-	medium-sized	TRBV10-3	TRBJ1-1	TGTGCCATCAGTGGGGAGGAGAACACTGAAGCTTTCTTT	CAISGEENTEAFF
-	many	TRBV3-1	TRBJ2-5	TGTGCCAGCAGCCGGGGGGTTGGTGAGACCCAGTACTTC	CASSRGVGETQYF
-	-	TRBV9	TRBJ2-1	TGTGCCAGCAGCGTAGGGAACTCCCGCGTGTGGTACGAGCAGTTCTTC	CASSVGNSRVWYEQFF
-	-	TRBV12-3/TRBV12-4	TRBJ1-1	TGTGCCAGCAGGCAGTCCGCCTGTTTGAAAACTCAAGCTTTCTTT	CASRQSACLKTQAFF
-	few	TRBV28	TRBJ2-5	TGTGCCAGCAGTTGGGGGCTCCAAGAGACCCAGTACTTC	CASSWGLQETQYF
TRBD1	-	TRBV27	TRBJ2-3	TGTGCCAGCAGTTTTTGGGACAGGGCAACAGATACGCAGTATTTT	CASSFWDRATDTQYF
TRBD2	few	TRBV6-2/TRBV6-3	TRBJ2-1	TGTGCCAGCAGTCTAGCGGGAGCATACAATGAGCAGTTCTTC	CASSLAGAYNEQFF
-	-	TRBV5-4	TRBJ1-5	TGTGCCAACAGCTTAAGTGGGGGTCTTATGGGCAATCAGCCCCAGCATTTT	CANSLSGGLMGNQPQHF
-	-	TRBV5-1	TRBJ2-1	TGCGCCAGCAGCTCCGGGGGCGCTTACAATGAGCAGTTCTTC	CASSSGGAYNEQFF
TRBD1	many	TRBV4-3	TRBJ1-1	TGCGCCAGCAGCCAAGATCGGGGACAGAGAGCTTTCTTT	CASSQDRGQRAFF
-	many	TRBV5-1	TRBJ2-5	TGCGCCAGCAGCTTGTCAGGGGACGAAGAGACCCAGTACTTC	CASSLSGDEETQYF
-	many	TRBV7-3	TRBJ2-6	TGTGCCAGCAGCCCCGGCAGCTCTGGGGCCAACGTCCTGACTTTC	CASSPGSSGANVLTF
-	-	TRBV24-1	TRBJ2-6	TGTGCCACCATGGGCTCTGGTTCCAACGTCCTGACTTTC	CATMGSGSNVLTF
TRBD2	medium-sized	TRBV6-1	TRBJ2-7	TGTGCCAGCAGTTGGACTAGCGGGACCCAACTGCAGCAGTACTTC	CASSWTSGTQLQQYF
-	many	TRBV30	TRBJ2-1	TGTGCCTGGAGTGGGCGGGTGGCCTTGAATGAGCAGTTCTTC	CAWSGRVALNEQFF
-	many	TRBV4-1	TRBJ1-5	TGCGCCAGCAGCCGGATGGGGGATGGCAGCAATCAGCCCCAGCATTTT	CASSRMGDGSNQPQHF
-	few	TRBV28	TRBJ2-2	TGTGCCAGCACCCACAGGGATTTCACCGGGGAGCTGTTTTTT	CASTHRDFTGELFF
-	many	TRBV24-1	TRBJ1-1	TGTGCCACCAGTGGGACGGACACTGAAGCTTTCTTT	CATSGTDTEAFF
-	medium-sized	TRBV19	TRBJ1-2	TGTGCCAGTAGTATTCAGGGCGGCGGCAACTATGGCTACACCTTC	CASSIQGGGNYGYTF
-	-	TRBV9	TRBJ2-3	TGTGCCAGCAGGAGGGGGTCAGGGTCGACAGATACGCAGTATTTT	CASRRGSGSTDTQYF